These 28 T cell receptor beta chains were sequenced from one sample in a study of cytomegalovirus exposure and HLA in healthy donors. Amplification used 60 Vbeta primers and 13 Jbeta primers. TCRdb's table, derived via immunoSEQ multiplex PCR, lists solely in-frame clones and lacks some. The table records some 160,000 clones, around 80% of them present only once. The sequencing sample was made of PBMCs. These receptors were obtained from a woman aged 35 to 49 in good health and CMV-seropositive.

This chain uses TRBV29-1 with TRBJ2-5, with 11 bases identical to TRBD2. V was clipped by 6 bases and J by 4 bases; unmatched bases: 7. The CDR3 is made up of 14 amino acids. Germline values: CDR1 SQVTM, CDR2 ANQGSEA. The DNA for the CDR3 is TGCAGCGTCCTTAGCGGGGGGGCCGGAGAGACCCAGTACTTC. Its translation: CSVLSGGAGETQYF.

The rearrangement links TRBV7-2 to TRBJ2-5; 9 bases agree with TRBD2. Germline V gene data show CDR1 as SGHTA and CDR2 as FQGNSA. This CDR3 comprises 15 residues. J was trimmed by 5 bases and V by 4 bases; bases with no gene match: 8. CDR3 nucleotide sequence: TGTGCCAGCAGCTCTAGAGCGGGGGGAGGTGAGACCCAGTACTTC. It encodes CASSSRAGGGETQYF. The full variable domain, completed using reference TRBV7-2 and TRBJ2-5, is GAGVSQSPSNKVTEKGKDVELRCDPISGHTALYWYRQSLGQGLEFLIYFQGNSAPDKSGLPSDRFSAERTGGSVSTLTIQRTQQEDSAVYLCASSSRAGGGETQYFGPGTRLLVL.

This clone showed up just once. The V call is TRBV5-1, the J call TRBJ2-7, with a possible D match to TRBD1 (6 bases). Trimming took 0 bases from V and 5 from J, leaving 15 bases between them. The CDR3 runs 15 residues. Germline V lookup: CDR1 SGHRS, CDR2 YFSETQ. CDR3 amino acids: CASSLGQDAIHEQYF. In DNA form, the CDR3 reads TGCGCCAGCAGCTTGGGACAGGACGCCATCCACGAGCAGTACTTC. Full variable domain (outside the CDR3, taken from reference TRBV5-1 and TRBJ2-7): KAGVTQTPRYLIKTRGQQVTLSCSPISGHRSVSWYQQTPGQGLQFLFEYFSETQRNKGNFPGRFSGRQFSNSRSEMNVSTLELGDSALYLCASSLGQDAIHEQYFGPGTRLTVT.

This CDR3 reads CASSFGTGLLSLHF. CDR3 DNA: TGTGCCAGCAGTTTCGGGACAGGCCTCTTATCCCTCCACTTT. The chain couples TRBV28 to TRBJ1-6, with TRBD1 identical over 8 bases. Per the germline V gene, CDR1 is MDHEN and CDR2 is SYDVKM. V dropped 3 bases and J dropped 14; count of bases not matched to a gene: 9. The CDR3 extends over 14 amino acids.

This clone was observed once. The chain joins TRBV5-8 to TRBJ2-2, with TRBD1 as a possible D gene (5 bases). The CDR3 is 15 amino acids. Germline CDR1 SGHTS, CDR2 YDEGEE. Trimming removed 0 bases at V and 4 bases at J, with 10 bases between. CDR3 loop: CASSLVQGSTGELFF. The CDR3 DNA is TGTGCCAGCAGCTTGGTGCAGGGTTCCACCGGGGAGCTGTTTTTT.

This chain uses TRBV5-4 with TRBJ2-4; 7 nucleotides line up with TRBD2. Trimming took 1 base from V and 8 from J; bases not matched to a gene: 0. The CDR3 extends over 12 amino acids. Germline V gene sequence: CDR1 SGHNT, CDR2 YYREEE (reference sequence). The CDR3 loop is CASSLRGDIQYF. CDR3 sequence (DNA): TGTGCCAGCAGCTTGCGGGGGGACATTCAGTACTTC.

The chain uses TRBV28 and TRBJ2-4; the match to TRBD1 covers 7 bases. The CDR3 is 16 residues long. Trimming took 2 bases from V and 7 from J; bases not matched to a gene: 11. Per the germline V gene, CDR1 is MDHEN and CDR2 is SYDVKM. This CDR3 is CASSLAEGQRGNIQYF. The DNA for the CDR3 is TGTGCCAGCAGTTTAGCCGAGGGACAGAGAGGTAACATTCAGTACTTC. The whole variable domain, remainder taken from reference TRBV28 and TRBJ2-4, is DVKVTQSSRYLVKRTGEKVFLECVQDMDHENMFWYRQDPGLGLRLIYFSYDVKMKEKGDIPEGYSVSREKKERFSLILESASTNQTSMYLCASSLAEGQRGNIQYFGAGTRLSVL.

The chain combines TRBV7-6 with TRBJ2-7, with TRBD1 matching 9 bases. V was pared by 4 bases and J by 1 base, with 11 bases of the junction left unmatched. Germline CDR1 SGHVS, CDR2 FNYEAQ. This CDR3 is 17 amino acids long. This chain's CDR3 is CASSSLVGTGKSYEQYF. CDR3 coding DNA: TGTGCCAGCAGCTCCCTCGTAGGGACAGGGAAGTCCTACGAGCAGTACTTC.

CDR3 in DNA: TGTGCCAGCAGATTGCTTGGCGGGATAAATGAGCAGTTCTTC. It is translated as CASRLLGGINEQFF. The chain uses TRBV4-2 and TRBJ2-1, with a tentative D call TRBD2 (6 bases). Per germline, CDR1 LGHNA and CDR2 YNFKEQ. CDR3 size: 14 residues. V was cut by 6 bases and J by 7 bases, with 16 bases left in between.

The rearrangement uses TRBV30 and TRBJ2-3, with 8 bases aligning to TRBD1. Germline-derived CDR1 and CDR2 are GTSNPN and SVGIG (reference sequence). Trimming at V came to 5 bases and at J to 2 bases, leaving 6 bases not matched to a gene. The CDR3 length is 14 residues. CDR3 DNA sequence: TGTGCCTGGGGACAGGGTGGGTCCACAGATACGCAGTATTTT. Amino acids: CAWGQGGSTDTQYF. The variable domain in full, completed from reference TRBV30 and TRBJ2-3, reads SQTIHQWPATLVQPVGSPLSLECTVEGTSNPNLYWYRQAAGRGLQLLFYSVGIGQISSEVPQNLSASRPQDRQFILSSKKLLLSDSGFYLCAWGQGGSTDTQYFGPGTRLTVL.

The chain recombines TRBV5-1 with TRBJ2-7; 9 bases agree with TRBD1. CDR1 and CDR2 (germline): SGHRS, YFSETQ. The CDR3 extends over 15 amino acids. V shed 0 bases and J 5 bases; nucleotides not matched to a gene: 6. The CDR3 spells CASSLVGQGANEQYF. The CDR3 region has the DNA TGCGCCAGCAGCTTGGTGGGACAGGGCGCCAACGAGCAGTACTTC.

This clone was seen more than once but under ten times. This chain uses TRBV7-6 with TRBJ2-7; the match to TRBD1 covers 10 bases. The CDR3 runs to 17 residues. Losses at the gene ends were 5 bases for V and 6 bases for J; bases not matched to a gene: 16. Germline-derived CDR1 and CDR2 are SGHVS and FNYEAQ. CDR3: CASSPQVPGQGISEQYF. Written as DNA, the CDR3 is TGTGCCAGCAGCCCACAAGTACCGGGACAGGGGATATCCGAGCAGTACTTC.

This rearrangement joins TRBV5-5 to TRBJ1-4, with no clear D. Looked up from germline, CDR1 is SGHKS and CDR2 is YYEKEE (reference sequence). The CDR3 consists of 18 residues. Trimming removed 0 bases from V and 0 bases from J, with 15 bases in between. The CDR3 DNA reads TGTGCCAGCAGCTTGGGGCAAAGGCCGGCGGCAACTAATGAAAAACTGTTTTTT. The encoded protein is CASSLGQRPAATNEKLFF.

V usage is TRBV5-1 and J usage is TRBJ2-2; no clear D gene. This CDR3 has 16 residues. The germline V gene has CDR1 SGHRS and CDR2 YFSETQ. The V and J ends lost 4 bases and 5 bases respectively, with 18 bases between them. CDR3 DNA: TGCGCCAGCAGCGACGCGACCCGTGTCGGGACCGGGGAGCTGTTTTTT. It yields the protein CASSDATRVGTGELFF.

V and J are TRBV7-2 and TRBJ1-1, with a tentative D call TRBD1 (6 bases). Deletions cut 5 bases from V and 7 bases from J, with 17 bases between. Germline V lookup: CDR1 SGHTA, CDR2 FQGNSA. CDR3 size: 14 residues. CDR3 protein: CASSPQQGRGEAFF. The CDR3 bases are TGTGCCAGCAGCCCTCAACAGGGCAGGGGTGAAGCTTTCTTT. Complete variable domain (other parts from reference TRBV7-2 and TRBJ1-1): GAGVSQSPSNKVTEKGKDVELRCDPISGHTALYWYRQSLGQGLEFLIYFQGNSAPDKSGLPSDRFSAERTGGSVSTLTIQRTQQEDSAVYLCASSPQQGRGEAFFGQGTRLTVV.

The chain links TRBV7-9 to TRBJ2-1, with TRBD2 identical over 9 bases. Germline values: CDR1 SEHNR, CDR2 FQNEAQ (reference sequence). Unmatched junction bases numbered 2, after V lost 0 bases and J lost 5 bases. The CDR3 runs 15 residues. CDR3 nucleotide sequence: TGTGCCAGCAGCTTAGCTAGCGGGAGCAACAATGAGCAGTTCTTC. Translating gives CASSLASGSNNEQFF.

The V and J genes are TRBV7-9 and TRBJ2-1; 15 positions match TRBD2. Germline CDR1 SEHNR, CDR2 FQNEAQ (reference sequence). V shed 5 bases and J 15 bases; nucleotides not matched to a gene: 11. This CDR3 comprises 15 residues. The CDR3 is CASSRTSGRGDIPFF. The DNA for the CDR3 is TGTGCCAGCAGCCGGACTAGCGGGAGGGGAGACATTCCGTTCTTC.

This sequence joins TRBV19 and TRBJ1-1; 10 bases agree with TRBD1. The J segment lost 4 bases and the V segment lost 6 bases, leaving 2 bases of the junction unmatched. Germline values: CDR1 LNHDA, CDR2 SQIVND (reference sequence). The CDR3 is 13 amino acids. CDR3 in amino acids: CASRRDRGTEAFF. In DNA, the CDR3 is TGTGCCAGTAGACGGGACAGGGGCACTGAAGCTTTCTTT.

V and J are TRBV5-1 and TRBJ2-2; TRBD2 matches 9 bases. Losses at the gene ends were 4 bases for V and 7 bases for J; bases not matched to a gene: 14. Germline V CDR1 and CDR2: SGHRS, YFSETQ. There are 17 residues in the CDR3. The CDR3 region is CASSVLSLAGSGGELFF. Here the CDR3 DNA reads TGCGCCAGCAGCGTACTCTCTCTAGCGGGAAGTGGCGGGGAGCTGTTTTTT.

This sequence joins TRBV10-3 and TRBJ1-3; no firm D call. V lost 6 bases, J lost 0 bases, and 12 bases lay in between. Per germline, CDR1 ENHRY and CDR2 SYGVKD. This CDR3 contains 15 residues. The CDR3 coding sequence is TGTGCCATCAGGAAGCAGGCTTCCTCTGGAAACACCATATATTTT. It specifies CAIRKQASSGNTIYF.

Here the CDR3 DNA reads TGTGCCAGTAGCCCGGACAGGAGGGGCGTGGGTACGCAGTATTTT. Protein sequence: CASSPDRRGVGTQYF. The chain has TRBV19 and TRBJ2-3, with TRBD1 as a possible D gene (7 bases). The V gene lost 6 bases and the J gene lost 8 bases, with 21 bases spanning the gap. Germline lookup yields CDR1 LNHDA and CDR2 SQIVND (reference sequence). The CDR3 extends over 15 amino acids.

This chain links TRBV11-2 with TRBJ1-3; no definite D call. The CDR3 contains 13 residues. V was cut by 5 bases and J by 1 base, with 6 bases left in between. CDR1 is SGHAT, CDR2 FQNNGV, per germline. As DNA, the CDR3 is TGTGCCAGCAGCGCTCAGTCTGGAAACACCATATATTTT. Amino acids: CASSAQSGNTIYF.

The count of this clone is one. The DNA for the CDR3 is TGTGCCAGCAGCTTAGATTCTAGCGGGAGTCGAGAGCAGTACTTC. It encodes CASSLDSSGSREQYF. J is TRBJ2-7 and V is TRBV7-6; TRBD2 matches 10 bases. Trimming took 1 base from V and 7 from J; bases not matched to a gene: 7. In germline, CDR1 is SGHVS, CDR2 FNYEAQ. The CDR3 covers 15 residues.

Comments on this clone: Sequence at one end of the junction differs from germline and may be a read error. The chain couples TRBV30 to TRBJ1-2; D is uncertain. The CDR3 covers 11 residues. Looked up from germline, CDR1 is GTSNPN and CDR2 is SVGIG (reference sequence). The CDR3 coding sequence is TGTGCCTGGAGTGAAGTATGGGCGTCAGCCTTC. Translating gives CAWSEVWASAF.

The rearrangement uses TRBV4-2 and TRBJ2-7; TRBD2 is a possible D gene (6 bases). Per germline, CDR1 LGHNA and CDR2 YNFKEQ. Trimming left V 0 bases short and J 2 bases short, with 8 bases between. This CDR3 region has 14 residues. The CDR3 reads CASSQDRGTYEQYF. Written as DNA, the CDR3 is TGTGCCAGCAGCCAAGATCGGGGGACCTACGAGCAGTACTTC.

The chain recombines TRBV4-1 with TRBJ1-4; D perhaps matches TRBD1 (5 bases). This CDR3 contains 14 residues. Germline CDR1 is MGHRA and CDR2 is YSYEKL. Trimming cost V 5 bases and J 8 bases, with 15 bases left between them. The CDR3 DNA follows: TGCGCCAGCAGCAGGGATCTCCGGGGGGAAAAACTGTTTTTT. Translating it yields CASSRDLRGEKLFF.

The chain is built from TRBV4-3 and TRBJ2-1; TRBD2 agrees at 12 bases. This CDR3 is built from 15 residues. Per the germline V gene, CDR1 is LGHNA and CDR2 is YSLEER. V trimming: 4 bases; J trimming: 7 bases; junction bases outside the gene matches: 5. The CDR3 DNA reads as TGCGCCAGCAGCCCGACTAGCGGGGGCTGGAATGAGCAGTTCTTC. Protein sequence: CASSPTSGGWNEQFF.

Details on this clone: At one end, the junction sequence differs from germline, possibly due to a read error. V and J are TRBV6-1 and TRBJ2-7; TRBD2 matches 8 bases. The germline CDR1 and CDR2 sequences are MNHNS and SASEGT. The CDR3 spans 14 residues. The CDR3 DNA sequence: TGTGCCAGCACTGAAGGGGGACTAGTGCCCGAGCAGTACTTC. Amino acids: CASTEGGLVPEQYF.